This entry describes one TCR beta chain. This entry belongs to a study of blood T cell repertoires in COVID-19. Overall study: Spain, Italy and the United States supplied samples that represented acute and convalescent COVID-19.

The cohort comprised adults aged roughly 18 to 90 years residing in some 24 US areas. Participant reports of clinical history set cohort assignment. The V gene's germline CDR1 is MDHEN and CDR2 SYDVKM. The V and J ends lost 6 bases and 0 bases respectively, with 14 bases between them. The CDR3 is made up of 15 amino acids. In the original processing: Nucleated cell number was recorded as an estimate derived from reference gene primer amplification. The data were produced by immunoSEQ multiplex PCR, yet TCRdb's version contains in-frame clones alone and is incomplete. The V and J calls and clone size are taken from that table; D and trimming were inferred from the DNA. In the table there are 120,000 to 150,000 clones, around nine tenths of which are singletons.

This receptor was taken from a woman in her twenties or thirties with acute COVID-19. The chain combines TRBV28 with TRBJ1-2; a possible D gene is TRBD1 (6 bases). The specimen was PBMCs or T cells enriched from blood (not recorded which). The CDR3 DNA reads TGTGCCAGCAGATCCGGACAGACAACTAACTATGGCTACACCTTC. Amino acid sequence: CASRSGQTTNYGYTF.